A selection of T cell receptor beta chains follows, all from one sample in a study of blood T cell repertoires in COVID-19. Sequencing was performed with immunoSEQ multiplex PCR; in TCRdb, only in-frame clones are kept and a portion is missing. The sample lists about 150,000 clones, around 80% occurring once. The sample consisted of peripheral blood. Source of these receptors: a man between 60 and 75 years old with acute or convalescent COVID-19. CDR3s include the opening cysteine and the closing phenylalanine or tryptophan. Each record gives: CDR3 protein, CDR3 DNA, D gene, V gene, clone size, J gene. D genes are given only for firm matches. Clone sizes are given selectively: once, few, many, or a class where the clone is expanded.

CDR3: CASSLWGQEGNTQYF
DNA: TGTGCCAGCAGTTTATGGGGTCAGGAGGGGAATACGCAGTATTTT
D: .
V: TRBV27
size: .
J: TRBJ2-3

CDR3: CASSQDHIAGQGTDTQYF
DNA: TGCGCCAGCAGCCAAGATCATATTGCCGGACAGGGTACAGATACGCAGTATTTT
D: TRBD1
V: TRBV4-1
size: once
J: TRBJ2-3

CDR3: CASRQGRGETQYF
DNA: TGTGCCAGCAGACAGGGCCGGGGCGAGACCCAGTACTTC
D: .
V: TRBV7-9
size: .
J: TRBJ2-5

CDR3: CASSPRLAGTNNEQFF
DNA: TGTGCCAGCAGCCCCCGCCTGGCGGGAACGAACAATGAGCAGTTCTTC
D: .
V: TRBV9
size: .
J: TRBJ2-1

CDR3: CASSKANRGLAGGPDRGNEQFF
DNA: TGTGCCAGCAGCAAAGCGAACAGGGGACTAGCGGGAGGGCCGGATCGTGGGAATGAGCAGTTCTTC
D: .
V: TRBV21-1
size: .
J: TRBJ2-1

CDR3: CASRSGLVIYEQYF
DNA: TGTGCCAGCAGATCGGGACTAGTTATTTACGAGCAGTACTTC
D: TRBD2
V: TRBV2
size: .
J: TRBJ2-7

CDR3: CAWLAGTDTQYF
DNA: TGTGCCTGGTTAGCGGGCACAGATACGCAGTATTTT
D: .
V: TRBV30
size: .
J: TRBJ2-3

CDR3: CASSGTGGWNEQFF
DNA: TGTGCCAGTAGCGGGACAGGGGGCTGGAATGAGCAGTTCTTC
D: TRBD1
V: TRBV19
size: .
J: TRBJ2-1

CDR3: CSVEDGRTGMDGYTF
DNA: TGCAGCGTTGAAGATGGTAGGACAGGGATGGATGGCTACACCTTC
D: TRBD1
V: TRBV29-1
size: .
J: TRBJ1-2

CDR3: CASSLNGGADGYTF
DNA: TGCGCCAGCAGCTTAAACGGCGGAGCAGATGGCTACACCTTC
D: .
V: TRBV5-1
size: .
J: TRBJ1-2

CDR3: CASSLQTGGGEQFF
DNA: TGTGCCAGCAGCTTGCAGACAGGGGGCGGGGAGCAGTTCTTC
D: TRBD1
V: TRBV11-2
size: .
J: TRBJ2-1

CDR3: CATKDRVDGNQPQHF
DNA: TGTGCCACCAAGGACAGGGTCGACGGCAATCAGCCCCAGCATTTT
D: TRBD1
V: TRBV24-1
size: .
J: TRBJ1-5

CDR3: CATSRGASNSPLHF
DNA: TGTGCCACTTCCAGGGGCGCGTCAAATTCACCCCTCCACTTT
D: .
V: TRBV19
size: .
J: TRBJ1-6

CDR3: CASSEGQGPRETQYF
DNA: TGTGCCAGCAGCGAAGGACAGGGGCCTCGGGAGACCCAGTACTTC
D: TRBD1
V: TRBV4-2
size: .
J: TRBJ2-5

CDR3: CASSSQGSPLSEQYF
DNA: TGTGCCAGCAGTTCTCAGGGTTCCCCCCTGTCCGAGCAGTACTTC
D: .
V: TRBV27
size: .
J: TRBJ2-7

CDR3: CASSLEVTGVGNIQYF
DNA: TGTGCCAGCAGCTTAGAGGTGACAGGGGTCGGAAACATTCAGTACTTC
D: TRBD1
V: TRBV7-2
size: .
J: TRBJ2-4

CDR3: CASSVGTRVSGELFF
DNA: TGTGCCAGCAGTGTGGGGACTAGAGTAAGCGGGGAGCTGTTTTTT
D: TRBD2
V: TRBV2
size: .
J: TRBJ2-2

CDR3: CASSYWREGEETQYF
DNA: TGTGCCAGCAGTTATTGGCGAGAGGGTGAAGAGACCCAGTACTTC
D: .
V: TRBV6-5
size: .
J: TRBJ2-5

CDR3: CAWSVVGYGYTF
DNA: TGTGCCTGGAGTGTTGTCGGTTATGGCTACACCTTC
D: .
V: TRBV30
size: few
J: TRBJ1-2

CDR3: CASAFMGASGNTIYF
DNA: TGTGCCAGCGCCTTTATGGGGGCGTCAGGAAACACCATATATTTT
D: .
V: TRBV28
size: .
J: TRBJ1-3

CDR3: CASSDQLATSTDTQYF
DNA: TGTGCCAGCTCAGACCAACTAGCGACTAGCACAGATACGCAGTATTTT
D: TRBD2
V: TRBV18
size: .
J: TRBJ2-3

CDR3: CASSQDPSNTEAFF
DNA: TGTGCCAGCAGCCAAGATCCTTCGAACACTGAAGCTTTCTTT
D: .
V: TRBV4-2
size: .
J: TRBJ1-1

CDR3: CATSDSSGSFYNEQFF
DNA: TGTGCCACCAGTGATTCAAGCGGGAGCTTCTACAATGAGCAGTTCTTC
D: TRBD2
V: TRBV24-1
size: .
J: TRBJ2-1

CDR3: CASSAGTGNEQYF
DNA: TGTGCCAGCAGCGCCGGGACAGGGAACGAGCAGTACTTC
D: TRBD1
V: TRBV5-4
size: .
J: TRBJ2-7

CDR3: CAWSAGGAGNYGYTF
DNA: TGTGCCTGGAGTGCAGGGGGCGCGGGAAACTATGGCTACACCTTC
D: TRBD1
V: TRBV30
size: .
J: TRBJ1-2

CDR3: CASRPNGGLAFF
DNA: TGTGCCAGCAGACCGAACGGGGGTTTGGCTTTCTTT
D: .
V: TRBV11-2
size: .
J: TRBJ1-1

CDR3: CASSPGTGDYNEQFF
DNA: TGCGCCAGCAGCCCCGGGACAGGGGACTACAATGAGCAGTTCTTC
D: TRBD1
V: TRBV4-1
size: .
J: TRBJ2-1

CDR3: CASSPTDRRQYF
DNA: TGTGCCAGCAGTCCAACGGACAGACGGCAGTACTTC
D: .
V: TRBV11-2
size: .
J: TRBJ2-7

CDR3: CASSLELTIHEQYF
DNA: TGTGCCAGCAGCTTAGAGTTGACTATCCACGAGCAGTACTTC
D: .
V: TRBV7-9
size: once
J: TRBJ2-7

CDR3: CAISESGGGMNTEAFF
DNA: TGTGCCATCAGTGAGTCAGGGGGTGGCATGAACACTGAAGCTTTCTTT
D: .
V: TRBV10-3
size: .
J: TRBJ1-1

CDR3: CAWTEQANSPLHF
DNA: TGTGCCTGGACCGAACAGGCGAACTCACCCCTCCACTTT
D: .
V: TRBV30
size: .
J: TRBJ1-6

CDR3: CSVSQGWLAAYTDTQYF
DNA: TGCAGCGTATCGCAGGGGTGGCTAGCGGCCTACACAGATACGCAGTATTTT
D: .
V: TRBV29-1
size: once
J: TRBJ2-3

CDR3: CASSEDGQGRGYTF
DNA: TGTGCCAGCAGTGAAGACGGACAGGGCCGAGGCTACACCTTC
D: TRBD1
V: TRBV6-1
size: few
J: TRBJ1-2

CDR3: CASSQREFQETQYF
DNA: TGTGCCAGCAGCCAGCGGGAATTCCAAGAGACCCAGTACTTC
D: .
V: TRBV3-1/TRBV3-2
size: few
J: TRBJ2-5

CDR3: CASSLDTGELFF
DNA: TGTGCCAGCAGCCTTGACACCGGGGAGCTGTTTTTT
D: .
V: TRBV5-4
size: .
J: TRBJ2-2

CDR3: CASSRTGGTDTQYF
DNA: TGTGCCAGCAGCCGGACAGGGGGCACAGATACGCAGTATTTT
D: TRBD1
V: TRBV3-1/TRBV3-2
size: .
J: TRBJ2-3

CDR3: CASSLVTSLAGQNNEQFF
DNA: TGTGCCAGCAGCTTAGTTACGTCGCTAGCGGGACAGAATAATGAGCAGTTCTTC
D: TRBD2
V: TRBV11-2
size: .
J: TRBJ2-1

CDR3: CASSPGGNQPQHF
DNA: TGTGCCAGCAGCCCCGGGGGCAATCAGCCCCAGCATTTT
D: .
V: TRBV3-1/TRBV3-2
size: .
J: TRBJ1-5

CDR3: CASSPAGTGGNYGYTF
DNA: TGTGCCAGCAGCCCAGCGGGGACAGGGGGCAACTATGGCTACACCTTC
D: TRBD1
V: TRBV7-8
size: .
J: TRBJ1-2

CDR3: CASSSLLDGETQYF
DNA: TGCGCCAGCAGCTCCCTACTAGACGGGGAGACCCAGTACTTC
D: .
V: TRBV5-1
size: .
J: TRBJ2-5

CDR3: CASSRTGDYGYTF
DNA: TGTGCCAGCAGTCGGACAGGGGACTATGGCTACACCTTC
D: TRBD1
V: TRBV25-1
size: .
J: TRBJ1-2

CDR3: CASSSTHREKQYF
DNA: TGTGCCAGCAGCTCCACACACAGGGAAAAGCAGTATTTT
D: .
V: TRBV11-3
size: once
J: TRBJ2-3